The source of this T cell receptor (beta chain) is a study of T-cell memory formation after mild COVID-19. Study-wide results and limits: In pre-infection memory, a portion of responding clones appeared, which suggested that cross-reactive memory joined.

Remarks on this clonotype: Its antigen remains unknown.

This CDR3 has 14 amino acids. V was pared by 1 base and J by 8 bases, with 12 bases between. CDR1 is SGHDT and CDR2 is YYEEEE in the germline V gene. Each CDR3 protein gets one entry after TCRdb re-called the 5' RACE reads with MiXCR. Of roughly 200,000 distinct CDR3 sequences in the sample, 16% were seen once. The sequenced sample was PBMCs or a T cell subset sorted from them (not recorded which). V and J are TRBV5-6 and TRBJ1-4; no firm D call. The origin of this receptor is an adult woman who had mild COVID-19 (a few samples of this study predate the infection). Cell type and time point are not known. The CDR3 sequence: CASSLSLSGEKLFF. The CDR3 DNA follows: TGTGCCAGCAGCTTGAGTCTATCAGGAGAAAAACTGTTTTTT.